The 21 T cell receptor beta chains below all came from one sample that was sequenced in a study of read filtering for tumor transcriptome and immune sequencing. Molecular barcoded adaptors covering alpha/delta and beta/gamma chains were used on 400 ng RNA. TCRdb redid the calling of the reads with MiXCR, one entry per CDR3 protein. Among about 40,000 distinct CDR3 sequences listed, about an eighth were seen once. The specimen sequenced was a population of CD138-negative cells sorted from bone marrow. The source of these receptors is a donor aged 40 or over with multiple myeloma.

This clonotype was observed at least ten times. V usage is TRBV4-1 and J usage is TRBJ2-5; 10 nucleotides match TRBD2. The V and J ends lost 0 bases and 4 bases, in that order; junction bases with no gene match: 5. The germline V gene encodes CDR1 MGHRA and CDR2 YSYEKL. CDR3 length: 16 residues. The CDR3 loop is CASSQEASGSVETQYF. The DNA of the CDR3 is TGCGCCAGCAGCCAAGAGGCTAGCGGGAGCGTAGAGACCCAGTACTTC.

This clonotype was observed many times. The chain carries TRBV12-2 and TRBJ2-7; the table's TRBD1 call for D was not verified on the DNA. TRBV12-2 is shown as a pseudogene. This CDR3 comprises 17 residues. CDR3 in amino acids: CASRLGAGGGEPYEQYF. Written as DNA, the CDR3 is TGTGCAAGTCGCTTAGGTGCCGGGGGTGGAGAACCCTACGAGCAGTACTTC.

Many counts were recorded for this clonotype. The chain has TRBV27 and TRBJ2-1, with no clear D. V lost 5 bases and J 7 bases, leaving 9 bases between the germline ends. This CDR3 spans 12 amino acids. Germline CDR1 MNHEY, CDR2 SMNVEV (reference sequence). The DNA of the CDR3 is TGTGCCAGCAGTCCCCGTTTGAATGAGCAGTTCTTC. As protein: CASSPRLNEQFF.

Ten or more counts support this clonotype. The rearrangement joins TRBV7-2 to TRBJ2-7, with TRBD2 identical over 8 bases. This CDR3 has 15 residues. With 3 bases clipped from V and 3 bases from J, the junction kept 7 bases outside the gene matches. The germline V gene has CDR1 SGHTA and CDR2 FQGNSA. In nucleotides, the CDR3 is TGTGCCAGCAGCTTTAGTTCGCTAGCGGGCTACGAGCAGTACTTC. Amino acids: CASSFSSLAGYEQYF. Variable domain in full (rest from reference TRBV7-2 and TRBJ2-7): GAGVSQSPSNKVTEKGKDVELRCDPISGHTALYWYRQSLGQGLEFLIYFQGNSAPDKSGLPSDRFSAERTGGSVSTLTIQRTQQEDSAVYLCASSFSSLAGYEQYFGPGTRLTVT.

This clonotype has ten or more counts. The chain links TRBV20-1 to TRBJ2-1; D may be TRBD1 or TRBD2 (7 bases each). The germline V and J ends were trimmed by 3 bases and 10 bases, with 16 bases remaining between them. Germline values: CDR1 DFQATT, CDR2 SNEGSKA (reference sequence). The CDR3 extends over 13 amino acids. CDR3 protein: CSASVSGGDEQFF. DNA for the CDR3: TGCAGTGCTAGTGTGTCAGGGGGGGACGAGCAGTTCTTC.

This clonotype was counted between two and nine times. This may be a read error, as it is one base from a much larger clone. V gene TRBV5-5 combines with J gene TRBJ2-7; TRBD1 matches 10 bases. CDR1 is SGHKS and CDR2 is YYEKEE in the germline V gene (reference sequence). This CDR3 is 15 amino acids long. V gave up 6 bases and J gave up 5 bases; unmatched junction bases: 11. The CDR3 bases are TGTGCCAGCACCCGACCGGACAGGGGGGTCCACGAGCAGTACTTC. Encoded protein: CASTRPDRGVHEQYF.

This clonotype was recorded at least ten times. The chain combines TRBV7-9 with TRBJ1-1; D possibly corresponds to TRBD1 (6 bases). The CDR3 runs 16 residues. Germline V lookup: CDR1 SEHNR, CDR2 FQNEAQ (reference sequence). V lost 5 bases and J lost 1, with 17 bases in between. The chain's CDR3 is CASSPWGRGANTEAFF. The CDR3 nucleotides are TGTGCCAGCAGCCCGTGGGGCAGGGGAGCGAACACTGAAGCTTTCTTT.

This clonotype was counted a single time. Since the CDR3 does not end with the conserved phenylalanine or tryptophan, this likely comes from a read error. Because the CDR3's place on the DNA is in doubt, the DNA is left out and the CDR3 is given as listed by TCRdb. This CDR3 reads CASRGGLAVGSYNEQLY. The chain links TRBV2 to TRBJ2-1; the table gives TRBD2 as D, unverified against the DNA. The CDR3 is 17 residues long, counting both termini. Per germline, CDR1 SNHLY and CDR2 FYNNEI.

This clonotype has ten or more counts. This rearrangement joins TRBV11-2 to TRBJ2-5; TRBD2 might be the D (5 bases). Germline CDR1 and CDR2: SGHAT and FQNNGV. The CDR3 is 15 amino acids. Trimming removed 2 bases from V and 2 bases from J, with 12 bases in between. The chain's CDR3 is CASSLMRAIQETQYF. CDR3 nucleotide sequence: TGTGCCAGCAGCTTAATGAGGGCGATTCAAGAGACCCAGTACTTC.

Turning to this clonotype: This could be a read error, since a much larger clone is one nucleotide away. The chain has TRBV5-1 and TRBJ2-1; 7 nucleotides match TRBD2. CDR1 and CDR2 from the germline V gene are SGHRS and YFSETQ. This CDR3 contains 12 residues. V gave up 9 bases and J gave up 5 bases; unmatched junction bases: 5. The CDR3 loop reads CAIREGNNEQFF. The CDR3 bases are TGCGCCATCAGGGAGGGAAACAATGAGCAGTTCTTC.

This clonotype has a single count. At one of its ends the junction is not consistent with the germline gene, which may arise from a read error. V is TRBV6-2 or TRBV6-3 and J is TRBJ1-1, with 10 bases matching TRBD1. CDR3 length: 16 residues. In germline, CDR1 is MNHEY, CDR2 SVGEGT. The CDR3 loop reads CASRDRDRGLVTEAFF. The CDR3 bases are TGTGCCAGCAGGGACCGGGACAGGGGTCTCGTCACTGAAGCCTTCTTT.

A note on this clonotype: One base away lies a much larger clone, so this may be a sequencing read error. The chain combines TRBV20-1 with TRBJ2-3; D may be TRBD2 (6 bases). Between the trimmed V and J ends, which lost 3 bases and 4 bases, there was a span of 17 bases. This CDR3 has 15 amino acids. The V gene's germline CDR1 is DFQATT and CDR2 SNEGSKA (reference sequence). CDR3 in amino acids: CSARKSGGMADTQYF. For the CDR3, the DNA is TGCAGTGCTAGGAAGAGTGGCGGGATGGCAGATACGCAGTATTTT.

This clonotype was seen at least ten times. The V and J genes are TRBV11-2 and TRBJ2-1, with 10 bases identical to TRBD2. CDR1 and CDR2 (germline): SGHAT, FQNNGV. The CDR3 runs to 14 residues. V lost 6 bases, J lost 4 bases, and 3 bases stayed unmatched. The DNA of the CDR3 is TGTGCCAGCAGTAGCGGGGGGCCTTACAATGAGCAGTTCTTC. Its protein product is CASSSGGPYNEQFF.

This clonotype was seen at least ten times. The chain is built from TRBV7-8 and TRBJ2-5; D is possibly TRBD1 or TRBD2 (7 bases each). Trimming left V 1 base short and J 4 bases short, with 22 bases between. Germline values: CDR1 SGHVS, CDR2 FQNEAQ. This CDR3 comprises 18 residues. The CDR3 sequence: CASSLGLGGGGRGETQYF. The CDR3 DNA sequence: TGTGCCAGCAGCTTAGGGTTAGGGGGAGGGGGCCGCGGAGAGACCCAGTACTTC.

The chain has TRBV10-2 and TRBJ2-7; TRBD1 is a possible D gene (7 bases). This CDR3 comprises 16 residues. V shed 0 bases and J shed 4 bases, with 16 bases lying between them. The germline CDR1 and CDR2 sequences are WSHSY and SAAADI. CDR3 sequence reads: CASSESLGGGIYEQYF. CDR3 DNA sequence: TGCGCCAGCAGTGAGTCGTTAGGGGGCGGGATTTACGAGCAGTACTTC.

This clonotype turned up a few times. The V and J genes are TRBV6-6 and TRBJ2-1; 9 positions agree with TRBD2. J was trimmed by 6 bases and V by 4 bases; bases with no gene match: 7. Germline values: CDR1 MNHNY, CDR2 SVGAGI (reference sequence). The CDR3 totals 15 residues. Here the CDR3 DNA reads TGTGCCAGCAGTTTAGCGGGAGATCCTGCCAATGAGCAGTTCTTC. Translating it yields CASSLAGDPANEQFF.

Note on this clonotype: An end of the junction does not agree with germline; a read error may underlie this. This chain uses TRBV7-9 with TRBJ2-1; the D is unclear. Looked up from germline, CDR1 is SEHNR and CDR2 is FQNEAQ (reference sequence). The CDR3 has 14 residues. CDR3 DNA sequence: TGTGCCAGCAGCTTAGTTGATTTCCTCAATGCGCAGTTCTTC. It encodes CASSLVDFLNAQFF.

In its sample, this clonotype was seen many times. The chain employs TRBV28 and TRBJ1-5, with TRBD1 matching over 12 bases. The CDR3 contains 15 residues. The germline V gene encodes CDR1 MDHEN and CDR2 SYDVKM. The junction had 7 bases not matched to a gene; V was cut back by 11 bases and J by 2 bases. CDR3 amino acids: CASGTGGVGNQPQHF. CDR3 DNA sequence: TGTGCCTCGGGGACAGGGGGCGTCGGCAATCAGCCCCAGCATTTT.

This clonotype was seen ten or more times. The chain is built from TRBV20-1 and TRBJ1-6; D remains unclear. CDR1 DFQATT and CDR2 SNEGSKA come from the germline V gene (reference sequence). This CDR3 has 16 residues. Trimming removed 1 base at V and 5 bases at J, with 15 bases between. Here the CDR3 DNA reads TGCAGTGCTAGAGGGGCTGGCCAGACAAATAATTCACCCCTCCACTTT. Its protein is CSARGAGQTNNSPLHF.

This clonotype was observed at least ten times. The chain recombines TRBV7-2 with TRBJ2-7, with 13 nucleotides matching TRBD2. CDR3 size: 15 residues. With 5 bases clipped from V and 2 bases from J, the junction kept 3 bases outside the gene matches. Germline V gene lookup returns CDR1 SGHTA and CDR2 FQGNSA. The chain's CDR3 is CASSTGLAGTYEQYF. CDR3 sequence (DNA): TGTGCCAGCAGCACGGGACTAGCGGGAACCTACGAGCAGTACTTC.

This clonotype was seen at least ten times. The rearrangement joins TRBV5-1 to TRBJ2-3; possibly TRBD1 for D (5 bases). Trimming removed 0 bases from V and 4 bases from J, with 12 bases in between. The CDR3 totals 15 residues. Germline CDR1 and CDR2: SGHRS and YFSETQ. This chain's CDR3 is CASSLDRTPPDTQYF. The CDR3 DNA follows: TGCGCCAGCAGCTTGGACAGGACCCCGCCAGATACGCAGTATTTT.